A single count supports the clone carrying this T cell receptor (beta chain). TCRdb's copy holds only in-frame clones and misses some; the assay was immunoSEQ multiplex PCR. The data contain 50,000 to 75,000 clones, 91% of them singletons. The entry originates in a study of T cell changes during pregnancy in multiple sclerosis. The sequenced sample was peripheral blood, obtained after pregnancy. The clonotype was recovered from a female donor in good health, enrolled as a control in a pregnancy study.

CDR3 residues: CASERNMNTGELFF. The CDR3 DNA sequence: TGTGCCAGCGAGCGGAACATGAACACCGGGGAGCTGTTTTTT. The chain has TRBV11-2 and TRBJ2-2; a weak D match, TRBD2 (5 bases). CDR3 length equals 14 residues. CDR1 is SGHAT and CDR2 is FQNNGV in the germline V gene. V lost 8 bases and J lost 1, with 11 bases in between.